This record looks at one TCR beta chain sequence and its context. Its antigen is not known. This CDR3 has 13 amino acids. V was trimmed by 6 bases and J by 5 bases, leaving 11 bases between them. Germline loops: CDR1 MNHEY, CDR2 SVGAGI. ViraFEST assay sequencing came after antigen-specific CD4+ T cells were expanded with viral peptide pools. Cells that had been cultured for nine to eleven days were the source of isolated CD4+ T cells. Vaccine recipients had no previous SARS-CoV-2 infection; their nucleocapsid antibodies were negative. Roughly 2.1 million PBMC per well received 10 IU/ml IL-2 and 9.5 to 10 ug/ml peptides in culture. Cultures got half-medium changes with IL-2 on days 3 and 7. Profiled with immunoSEQ multiplex PCR; TCRdb holds only in-frame clones, not every one. The data contain roughly 45,000 clones, about 80% of them singletons. This sample is part of a study of vaccination effects on CD4 cells after COVID-19. The study's findings and limits: The study enrolled few convalescent patients and sampled no early post-infection timepoints.

The sequence derives from a human donor who received a COVID-19 vaccine. The gene calls are TRBV6-5 and TRBJ1-5, with a tentative D call TRBD1 (5 bases). The sample here was CD4+ T cells from PBMCs cultured with SARS-CoV-2 spike peptides, taken before COVID-19 vaccination. For the CDR3, the DNA is TGTGCCAGCAGCCGAGACAGTTATCAGCCCCAGCATTTT. Encoded protein: CASSRDSYQPQHF.